The 25 T cell receptor beta chains below all came from one sample that was sequenced in a study of breast tumors, draining lymph nodes, adjacent tissues. Via MiXCR, TCRdb re-called the multiplex PCR reads, giving one row per CDR3 protein. The table includes some 250,000 distinct CDR3 sequences, less than 35% detected once. The lymph nodes were axillary draining lymph nodes from breast cancer patients. The specimen sequenced was axillary lymph node tissue. The receptors here all came from a female donor with breast cancer. Some clones in this sample may be carry-over from other donors' samples.

The chain couples TRBV11-2 to TRBJ2-3, with 14 bases that match TRBD2. V shed 5 bases and J 4 bases; nucleotides not matched to a gene: 2. The germline CDR1 and CDR2 sequences are SGHAT and FQNNGV. The CDR3 is made up of 15 amino acids. The CDR3, as DNA: TGTGCCAGCAGCCTGACTAGCGGGGGGGCAGATACGCAGTATTTT. Protein: CASSLTSGGADTQYF.

This clonotype was seen many times. The chain recombines TRBV13 with TRBJ1-2; D remains ambiguous. The V end lost 0 bases, the J end lost 2 bases, and 7 bases lay between the germline ends. CDR3 length: 14 amino acids. Germline CDR1 reads PRHDT; CDR2 reads FYEKMQ (reference sequence). CDR3 sequence reads: CASSLGPGNYGYTF. The DNA for the CDR3 is TGTGCCAGCAGCTTAGGCCCGGGGAACTATGGCTACACCTTC.

V gene TRBV25-1 combines with J gene TRBJ1-2; weak D call: TRBD1 (5 bases). CDR1 and CDR2 (germline): MGHDK, SYGVNS. The CDR3 has 13 residues. This CDR3 reads CASQPGFNYGYTF. CDR3 bases: TGTGCTAGCCAACCAGGGTTTAACTATGGCTACACCTTC.

This clonotype has ten or more counts. The CDR3 reads CSARDVGTGDEKLFF. As DNA, the CDR3 is TGCAGTGCTAGAGATGTGGGGACAGGGGATGAAAAACTGTTTTTT. The chain employs TRBV20-1 and TRBJ1-4, with 10 bases aligning to TRBD1. J was trimmed by 6 bases and V by 0 bases; bases with no gene match: 4. From germline, CDR1 is DFQATT and CDR2 SNEGSKA (reference sequence). The CDR3 extends over 15 amino acids.

A remark on this clonotype: A read error may account for a junction end that differs from germline. The chain combines TRBV5-1 with TRBJ2-1, with TRBD1 matching 9 bases. The CDR3 loop spans 15 amino acids. CDR1 is SGHRS, CDR2 YFSETQ, per germline. CDR3: CASSTRTGVYNEQFF. For the CDR3, the DNA is TGCGCCAGCAGCACCCGGACAGGGGTCTACAATGAGCAATTCTTC.

To note about this clonotype: Sequence at one end of the junction differs from germline and may be a read error. V usage is TRBV7-2 and J usage is TRBJ1-6; 8 bases agree with TRBD1. This CDR3 spans 16 amino acids. Germline lookup yields CDR1 SGHTA and CDR2 FQGNSA. The CDR3 here is CASSTRDRSYSSPLHF. CDR3 bases: TGTGCCAGCAGCACCCGGGACAGGTCGTATAGTTCACCCCTCCACTTT.

This clonotype was recorded many times. CDR3 nucleotides: TGTGCCAGCAGTAAACTCAACACCGGGGAGCTGTTTTTT. This codes for CASSKLNTGELFF. The chain carries TRBV6-4 and TRBJ2-2; D unresolved. Germline CDR1 MRHNA, CDR2 SNTAGT. The CDR3 consists of 13 residues. V was trimmed by 5 bases and J by 2 bases, leaving 6 bases between them.

V usage is TRBV24-1 and J usage is TRBJ2-7; D is undetermined. Germline assignment: CDR1 KGHDR and CDR2 SFDVKD. The CDR3 extends over 14 amino acids. Trimming removed 4 bases from V and 5 bases from J, with 14 bases in between. The CDR3 DNA sequence: TGTGCCACCAGTGACCACCGCCAGCCGGACGAGCAGTACTTC. It encodes CATSDHRQPDEQYF.

This clonotype was detected ten times or more. A much larger clone lies one base from this, so it may be a read error. The rearrangement uses TRBV11-3 and TRBJ2-7; unclear D gene. CDR3 length: 12 residues. The germline V gene has CDR1 SGHNT and CDR2 YENEEA. CDR3 bases: TGTGCCAGCGGGTACAGTACCTACGCGCAGTACTTC. Translated, it gives CASGYSTYAQYF.

At least ten counts were recorded for this clonotype. V is TRBV5-6 and J is TRBJ2-7; TRBD2 aligns across 14 bases. In germline, CDR1 is SGHDT, CDR2 YYEEEE. This CDR3 has 17 amino acids. The junction had 9 bases not matched to a gene; V was cut back by 2 bases and J by 5 bases. CDR3 in amino acids: CASSFPGTSGRSNEQYF. The CDR3 bases are TGTGCCAGCAGCTTCCCCGGGACTAGCGGGAGATCTAACGAGCAGTACTTC.

V is TRBV20-1 and J is TRBJ1-6; perhaps TRBD1 as D (6 bases). CDR1 is DFQATT, CDR2 SNEGSKA, per germline (reference sequence). This CDR3 spans 15 amino acids. Trimming shortened V by 1 base and J by 9 bases, and 16 bases separated the two germline ends. DNA for the CDR3: TGCAGTGCTAGAGTTGAGACAGGCTTTAGTTCACCCCTCCACTTT. Encoded protein: CSARVETGFSSPLHF.

This clonotype was seen many times. The chain is built from TRBV2 and TRBJ2-4; 8 nucleotides match TRBD2. V lost 5 bases, J lost 0 bases, and 9 bases stayed unmatched. CDR3 length: 17 residues. Looked up from germline, CDR1 is SNHLY and CDR2 is FYNNEI. The CDR3, as DNA: TGTGCCAGCAGTTTTACTACTAGCGGATTAGCCAAAAACATTCAGTACTTC. Amino acids: CASSFTTSGLAKNIQYF.

This clonotype was counted many times. The genes are TRBV6-6 and TRBJ1-3; possible D gene TRBD1, 5 bases. Trimming pared 6 bases from V and 2 bases from J, leaving 11 bases between. CDR3 length: 14 residues. The V gene's germline CDR1 is MNHNY and CDR2 SVGAGI (reference sequence). The CDR3 region is CASSPGATGNTIYF. The DNA for the CDR3 is TGTGCCAGCAGCCCCGGGGCGACTGGAAACACCATATATTTT.

Comment on this clonotype: The CDR3 ends on some other residue instead of the conserved phenylalanine or tryptophan, so this is likely a read error. CDR3 nucleotides: TGTGCCAGCAGGGGAGTGGGGAGAGCAGATGCGCAGTATTCT. It codes for CASRGVGRADAQYS. The V and J genes are TRBV2 and TRBJ2-3, with a tentative D call TRBD2 (5 bases). CDR3 length equals 14 residues. In germline, CDR1 is SNHLY, CDR2 FYNNEI.

This clonotype came up a few times. The rearrangement links TRBV28 to TRBJ2-1, with 9 bases lining up with TRBD2. Germline V gene data show CDR1 as MDHEN and CDR2 as SYDVKM. V was clipped by 9 bases and J by 7 bases; unmatched bases: 13. This CDR3 has 15 amino acids. CDR3 nucleotide sequence: TGTGCCAGTGAGGCGGGAGGGCGAGGACGGAATGAGCAGTTCTTC. It specifies CASEAGGRGRNEQFF.

The chain has TRBV14 and TRBJ1-1; D is unresolved. CDR1 is SGHDN, CDR2 FVKESK, per germline. The CDR3 contains 8 residues. Trimming stripped 10 bases from V and 10 bases from J, with 7 bases between. CDR3 sequence reads: CATLGAFF. CDR3 DNA: TGTGCCACCTTGGGAGCTTTCTTT. Drawing the rest from reference TRBV14 and TRBJ1-1, the complete variable domain is EAGVTQFPSHSVIEKGQTVTLRCDPISGHDNLYWYRRVMGKEIKFLLHFVKESKQDESGMPNNRFLAERTGGTYSTLKVQPAELEDSGVYFCATLGAFFGQGTRLTVV.

This clonotype was observed many times. CDR3 DNA sequence: TGTGCCACCAGCAGAGGGCTAGCGGGAGGCGGCGGGGAGCTGTTTTTT. It encodes CATSRGLAGGGGELFF. This chain links TRBV15 with TRBJ2-2; 11 nucleotides align to TRBD2. Germline CDR1 and CDR2: LNHNV and YYDKDF (reference sequence). Losses at the gene ends were 1 base for V and 7 bases for J; bases not matched to a gene: 5. This CDR3 region has 16 residues.

Of note for this clonotype: This may stem from a read error, because a much larger clone lies one nucleotide away. The chain's CDR3 is CASSLDVPLYEQYF. CDR3 DNA sequence: TGTGCCAGCAGCTTAGATGTACCACTCTACGAGCAGTACTTC. The rearrangement uses TRBV11-2 and TRBJ2-7; D is unclear. The CDR3 is 14 amino acids. The V and J ends lost 0 bases and 3 bases respectively, with 9 bases between them. The germline V gene has CDR1 SGHAT and CDR2 FQNNGV.

In this sample, this clonotype turned up many times. In nucleotides, the CDR3 is TGTGCCAGCAGGCCTGGGGGCGCAGGGTCACCCCTCCACTTT. The encoded protein is CASRPGGAGSPLHF. The chain combines TRBV6-6 with TRBJ1-6; the D gene is possibly TRBD1 (6 bases). The V end lost 6 bases, the J end lost 10 bases, and 16 bases lay between the germline ends. Germline CDR1 MNHNY, CDR2 SVGAGI (reference sequence). The CDR3 extends over 14 amino acids.

V gene TRBV29-1 combines with J gene TRBJ2-1, with TRBD1 matching 8 bases. From germline, CDR1 is SQVTM and CDR2 ANQGSEA. Germline trimming cut 5 bases from V and 10 bases from J; bases unmatched to any gene: 4. CDR3 length: 11 residues. The CDR3 here is CSVRGQAEQFF. CDR3 nucleotide sequence: TGCAGCGTTAGGGGACAGGCCGAGCAGTTCTTC.

As concerns this clonotype: The missing conserved phenylalanine or tryptophan at the end of this CDR3 makes a read error likely. The chain is built from TRBV5-5 and TRBJ2-7; D might be TRBD1 or TRBD2, each matching 5 bases. V lost 4 bases to trimming and J lost 4 bases, with 18 bases between them. The CDR3 length is 15 residues. Germline CDR1 SGHKS, CDR2 YYEKEE (reference sequence). CDR3 bases: TGTGCCAGCAGCCCTCGGGCAGGGAGTATATACGAGCAGTACTCC. It encodes CASSPRAGSIYEQYS.

This clonotype was observed once. A much larger clone lies one base from this, so it may be a read error. The chain combines TRBV11-3 with TRBJ2-2; 8 bases are a match to TRBD2. Germline loops: CDR1 SGHNT, CDR2 YENEEA. V lost 1 base and J lost 5; bases outside the gene matches: 6. CDR3 length equals 16 residues. The CDR3: CASSLGAGARTGELFF. The CDR3 coding sequence is TGTGCCAGCAGCTTAGGAGCGGGGGCGCGTACCGGGGAGCTGTTTTTT.

This clonotype was seen repeatedly, ten times or more. This chain uses TRBV4-3 with TRBJ2-3; D not resolved. The CDR3 runs 14 residues. CDR1 and CDR2 from the germline V gene are LGHNA and YSLEER. Trimming removed 0 bases from V and 2 bases from J, with 6 bases in between. The CDR3 DNA reads TGCGCCAGCAGCCAAGATCCTAACACAGATACGCAGTATTTT. This codes for CASSQDPNTDTQYF.

This clonotype was seen ten or more times. This sequence joins TRBV19 and TRBJ2-3; 11 nucleotides match TRBD2. V shed 3 bases and J 6 bases; nucleotides not matched to a gene: 5. Germline CDR1 and CDR2: LNHDA and SQIVND (reference sequence). This CDR3 comprises 15 residues. CDR3 in amino acids: CASSISTSGDDTQYF. DNA of the CDR3: TGTGCCAGTAGTATTTCGACTAGCGGGGACGATACGCAGTATTTT.

This clonotype was seen only a few times. Possible read error: a much larger clone is one base away. This rearrangement joins TRBV20-1 to TRBJ2-1; 9 bases are a match to TRBD2. The length of the CDR3 is 15 residues. Trimming cost V 6 bases and J 8 bases; bases outside gene matches: 14. Germline-derived CDR1 and CDR2 are DFQATT and SNEGSKA (reference sequence). The chain's CDR3 is CSADLAGVLSDEQFF. In DNA, the CDR3 is TGCAGTGCCGATTTAGCGGGAGTTCTTTCGGATGAGCAGTTCTTC.